This paragraph covers one T cell receptor beta chain sequence. Its cognate antigen is unknown. The data originate from a study of blood T cells in healthy people across ages. Regarding the study as a whole: Relative to aged donors, long-lived donors carried more naive CD4+ cells and displayed higher diversity. Diversity of TCR beta correlated strongly with naive T cell percentage.

With a J-beta primer mix and a sample-barcoded 5' primer, a second PCR ran about 6 to 11 cycles. TCRdb re-analysed the 5' RACE reads in MiXCR, keeping a single row per CDR3 protein. Of about 1,500,000 distinct CDR3 sequences in the sample, over 25% were seen once. The CDR3 has 13 amino acids. Between the trimmed V and J ends, which lost 7 bases and 6 bases, there was a span of 12 bases. Germline V gene data show CDR1 as KGHDR and CDR2 as SFDVKD. This clonotype was obtained from a woman younger than 45 in good health. The sequenced sample was blood. This chain links TRBV24-1 with TRBJ2-1; TRBD2 might be the D (6 bases). The CDR3 here is CATRVSGPNEQFF. DNA of the CDR3: TGTGCCACCAGAGTTAGCGGCCCCAATGAGCAGTTCTTC.